Below are 12 T cell receptor beta chains sequenced from a single sample in a study of T cell changes during pregnancy in multiple sclerosis. Sequenced by immunoSEQ multiplex PCR; TCRdb stores in-frame clones only, minus some. The sample includes tens of thousands of clones, 85% to 95% of them seen just once. The material sequenced was CD4+ T cells from peripheral blood mononuclear cells, taken in the third trimester of pregnancy. All receptors derive from a female donor with multiple sclerosis, enrolled in a pregnancy study.

The V call is TRBV5-5, the J call TRBJ2-7; 7 bases line up with TRBD2. The CDR3 sequence is 15 residues long. Germline V CDR1 and CDR2: SGHKS, YYEKEE (reference sequence). Unmatched junction bases numbered 6, after V lost 3 bases and J lost 0 bases. Here the CDR3 reads CASSSAAGNSYEQYF. The CDR3, as DNA: TGTGCCAGCAGCTCAGCAGCGGGGAACTCCTACGAGCAGTACTTC.

The V call is TRBV2, the J call TRBJ2-1; 8 positions match TRBD2. There are 15 residues in the CDR3. Germline V CDR1 and CDR2: SNHLY, FYNNEI. V shed 6 bases and J 5 bases; nucleotides not matched to a gene: 9. CDR3 nucleotides: TGTGCCAGCAGGTTAGCGGGGTTTTTGGACAATGAGCAGTTCTTC. Protein: CASRLAGFLDNEQFF.

CDR3 loop: CASRTGTGAYEQYF. The CDR3 region has the DNA TGTGCCAGCAGAACCGGGACAGGGGCCTACGAGCAGTACTTC. The gene calls are TRBV6-6 and TRBJ2-7, with 10 bases matching TRBD1. Germline CDR1 reads MNHNY; CDR2 reads SVGAGI (reference sequence). The CDR3 is 14 amino acids. Trimming at V came to 6 bases and at J to 2 bases, leaving 4 bases not matched to a gene.

This rearrangement joins TRBV13 to TRBJ1-2, with D possibly matching TRBD1 (5 bases). The CDR3 consists of 12 residues. Trimming shortened V by 8 bases and J by 4 bases, and 11 bases separated the two germline ends. CDR1 is PRHDT and CDR2 is FYEKMQ in the germline V gene (reference sequence). CDR3 sequence (DNA): TGTGCCAGCCCGTGGGGCCCCTATGGCTACACCTTC. It yields the protein CASPWGPYGYTF. The whole variable domain, remainder taken from reference TRBV13 and TRBJ1-2, is AAGVIQSPRHLIKEKRETATLKCYPIPRHDTVYWYQQGPGQDPQFLISFYEKMQSDKGSIPDRFSAQQFSDYHSELNMSSLELGDSALYFCASPWGPYGYTFGSGTRLTVV.

The CDR3 DNA follows: TGTGCCAGCAGTGCCCTAGCGGGAGGTGGCGGGGAGCTGTTTTTT. Translating gives CASSALAGGGGELFF. The rearrangement uses TRBV6-1 and TRBJ2-2; 11 nucleotides agree with TRBD2. The germline V gene has CDR1 MNHNS and CDR2 SASEGT. This CDR3 spans 15 amino acids. The trim removed 4 bases at V and 7 bases at J, leaving 5 bases unmatched.

The rearrangement uses TRBV28 and TRBJ2-7; 15 bases are shared with TRBD2. V was pared by 7 bases and J by 5 bases, with 9 bases of the junction left unmatched. The germline CDR1 and CDR2 sequences are MDHEN and SYDVKM. The CDR3 totals 16 residues. For the CDR3, the DNA is TGTGCCAGCAAGACAGGGGGGACTAGCGGGAGGAACGAGCAGTACTTC. Protein sequence: CASKTGGTSGRNEQYF.

CDR3 protein: CASSPRAGGTSYNEQFF. DNA of the CDR3: TGTGCCAGCAGTCCAAGGGCCGGCGGGACTAGCTACAATGAGCAGTTCTTC. The V and J genes are TRBV27 and TRBJ2-1; TRBD2 aligns across 8 bases. Germline V gene lookup returns CDR1 MNHEY and CDR2 SMNVEV (reference sequence). The CDR3 runs to 17 residues. V dropped 5 bases and J dropped 3; count of bases not matched to a gene: 12.

The chain is built from TRBV6-4 and TRBJ1-2; 9 bases match TRBD1. This CDR3 region has 13 residues. Germline lookup yields CDR1 MRHNA and CDR2 SNTAGT. The V and J ends lost 10 bases and 7 bases, in that order; junction bases with no gene match: 10. In DNA form, the CDR3 reads TGTGCCACAAGACAGGGGGTATACGGTGGCTACACCTTC. This gives the protein CATRQGVYGGYTF.

CDR3 bases: TGTGCTAGTGGTTTTGAAGGGGCTGGGGCCAACGTCCTGACTTTC. Protein product: CASGFEGAGANVLTF. This chain connects TRBV12-5 to TRBJ2-6, with D perhaps matching TRBD1 (5 bases). This CDR3 spans 15 amino acids. Germline V gene sequence: CDR1 LGHNT, CDR2 FRNRAP. V was cut by 3 bases and J by 2 bases, with 8 bases left in between.

V and J are TRBV6-1 and TRBJ2-7; 8 bases are a match to TRBD1. Trimming took 2 bases from V and 4 from J; bases not matched to a gene: 10. There are 16 residues in the CDR3. Germline CDR1 reads MNHNS; CDR2 reads SASEGT. The CDR3 DNA is TGTGCCAGCAGTGAACGTCTGGTCAGGGGGCCTTACGAGCAGTACTTC. It codes for CASSERLVRGPYEQYF.

The V gene is TRBV6-5, the J gene TRBJ1-3, with 7 bases matching TRBD1. The V gene end was trimmed by 6 bases and the J gene end by 1 base; junction bases not matched to a gene: 3. From germline, CDR1 is MNHEY and CDR2 SVGAGI. CDR3 length: 14 amino acids. CDR3 residues: CASRGQASGNTIYF. DNA for the CDR3: TGTGCCAGCAGAGGACAGGCTTCTGGAAACACCATATATTTT.

V is TRBV6-5 and J is TRBJ2-7, with D tentatively TRBD1 (5 bases). CDR3 length equals 15 residues. From germline, CDR1 is MNHEY and CDR2 SVGAGI. Trimming left V 4 bases short and J 2 bases short, with 15 bases between. CDR3 in amino acids: CASSSPFQGTYEQYF. The CDR3 region has the DNA TGTGCCAGCAGTTCCCCCTTCCAGGGAACCTACGAGCAGTACTTC.